This T cell receptor (beta chain) was captured by sequencing in a study of cytomegalovirus exposure and HLA in healthy donors (dated by TCRdb to 2016 to 2017). Study-level background: According to a later analysis, the approximately 130 validation repertoires were produced on the same platform as the 680 or so repertoires of the first cohort. The study was designed to test whether signatures of past pathogen exposure could be identified by cataloging public T cell receptors. The study combined high-throughput TCR immunosequencing, statistical association of individual TCRs with disease status, and machine learning to predict cytomegalovirus infection status. In addition to the first cohort of roughly 700 subjects, a separate validation cohort of 120 different subjects was used.

The full study reports these points: In both the original and validation cohorts, the classifier was reported to diagnose cytomegalovirus status with high specificity and sensitivity. In vitro tests confirmed that a few of the cytomegalovirus-associated TCR beta chains recognize cytomegalovirus antigens. The validation cohort had no HLA typing available for a later analysis, so co-occurrence within that cohort was assessed over all 120 or so repertoires. It was suggested by the authors that the approach could potentially be generalized to other disease states and immunological phenotypes. Across donors, most TCR sequences were observed very rarely, whereas some public TCRs were present in many individuals. A later analysis found that TCRs clustered in the first cohort also tended to co-occur in the roughly 120 validation repertoires, with 94% of cluster scores above 0. The study listed 150 to 200 TCR beta chains as associated with cytomegalovirus.

V ends up 0 bases short and J 7 bases short, with an unmatched junction base count of 6. Including the terminal cysteine and phenylalanine, the CDR3 comprises 16 residues. The read is trimmed to its CDR3 DNA, 48 bases read in frame from base 1. The germline V gene encodes CDR1 SGDLS and CDR2 YYNGEE. Receptors were amplified or captured by the immunoSEQ multiplex PCR assay. As for the authors' bioinformatics: To diagnose cytomegalovirus status from the catalog of TCR beta chain sequences, a statistical classification framework was built. In its TCRdb copy, this immuneACCESS table keeps in-frame sequences only and misses some clones. Where compared with another copy, unresolved V genes explain less than half of these, and the others have no known cause. Clonal size and the V and J genes are those of that table, whereas D and trimming came from the DNA. Recorded for this sample are about 400,000 clones; around 86% of them occurred a single time. Approximately 0.8% of the sample goes to the ten largest clones.

The donors were included in the validation cohort of approximately 120 subjects, a group kept apart from the approximately 690-subject first cohort. As for this clone: Its antigen has not been determined. The input lacks base qualities; no much larger clone sits a single base away.

The receptor comes from a young woman in good health and CMV-seronegative. The V and J segments used are TRBV9 and TRBJ2-1; 11 junctional bases match TRBD2. Sequencing was performed on PBMCs. CDR3 reads: CASSVGIAGGPNEQFF. The sequence in DNA is TGTGCCAGCAGCGTAGGGATAGCGGGAGGGCCGAATGAGCAGTTCTTC.